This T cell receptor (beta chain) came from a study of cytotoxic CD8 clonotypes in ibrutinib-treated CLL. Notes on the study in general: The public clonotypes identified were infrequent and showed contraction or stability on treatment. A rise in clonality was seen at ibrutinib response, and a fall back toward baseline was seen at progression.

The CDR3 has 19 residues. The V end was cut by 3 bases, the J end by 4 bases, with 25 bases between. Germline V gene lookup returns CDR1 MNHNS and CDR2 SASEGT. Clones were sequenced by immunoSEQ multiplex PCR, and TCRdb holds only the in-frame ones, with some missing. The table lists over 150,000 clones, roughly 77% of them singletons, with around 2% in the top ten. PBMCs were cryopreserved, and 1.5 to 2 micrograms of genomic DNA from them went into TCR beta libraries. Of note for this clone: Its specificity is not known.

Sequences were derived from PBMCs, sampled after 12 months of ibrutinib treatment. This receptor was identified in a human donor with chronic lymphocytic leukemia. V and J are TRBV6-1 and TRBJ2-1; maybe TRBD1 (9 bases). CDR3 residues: CASSDLRQGGTRQYNEQFF. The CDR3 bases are TGTGCCAGCAGTGACCTAAGACAGGGGGGGACTAGACAATACAATGAGCAGTTCTTC.